The source of this T cell receptor (beta chain) is a study of metastatic and nonmetastatic thyroid tumors. Background on the study: Repertoire comparison spanned blood and tumor or nodule tissue of malignant and benign thyroid patients. Notes on the study in general: Significantly higher TCR beta diversity was reportedly seen in malignant thyroid tumors than benign nodules, in blood and tumor.

No patient had received any treatment before thyroid surgery. The CDR3 consists of 14 residues. The germline gives CDR1 DFQATT, CDR2 SNEGSKA (reference sequence). J was trimmed by 4 bases and V by 7 bases; bases with no gene match: 11. Under the authors' procedure: CDR3 differences across clinicopathological groups were used to build a distant-metastasis classifier for papillary thyroid cancer. TCRdb recomputed clones from the PCR reads via MiXCR. TCRdb's processing, not the authors' own work, is the source of the V and J calls. The sample holds some 19,000 clones, about 30% seen once. As regards this clone: Its target is not known.

This clonotype was obtained from a female donor with papillary thyroid cancer or a benign thyroid nodule (not recorded which). Some clones in this sample may be carry-over from other donors' samples. The chain uses TRBV20-1 and TRBJ2-7, with 9 bases that match TRBD1. Source material: adjacent normal tissue. This CDR3 reads CSDQRDREPYEQYF. The CDR3 nucleotides read TGCAGTGACCAAAGGGACAGGGAGCCATACGAGCAGTACTTC.